This record looks at one T cell receptor beta chain sequence and its context. No antigen is known for it. From germline, CDR1 is SGHVS and CDR2 FNYEAQ. Losses at the gene ends were 7 bases for V and 0 bases for J; bases not matched to a gene: 8. CDR3 size: 15 residues. The primer mix had 60 Vbeta and 13 Jbeta primers. Only in-frame clones appear in the TCRdb table, and some are missing; sequencing was by immunoSEQ multiplex PCR. The sample lists approximately 100,000 clones, about three quarters occurring once. This sample was taken from a study of cytomegalovirus exposure and HLA in healthy donors. Findings and limits, study-wide: In vitro checks showed that a few CMV-associated chains really do target CMV antigens. Productive rates of about 90% or about 30% were seen for most TCR beta V segments in an earlier analysis.

The rearrangement uses TRBV7-6 and TRBJ1-1; 7 positions agree with TRBD1. Sequenced material: PBMCs. The origin of this receptor is a female donor in good health and CMV-seropositive. The CDR3 bases are TGTGCCAGCACCCCGCAGGGGGGTGTGAACACTGAAGCTTTCTTT. Amino acid sequence: CASTPQGGVNTEAFF. The full variable domain, completed using reference TRBV7-6 and TRBJ1-1, is GAGVSQSPRYKVTKRGQDVALRCDPISGHVSLYWYRQALGQGPEFLTYFNYEAQQDKSGLPNDRFSAERPEGSISTLTIQRTEQRDSAMYRCASTPQGGVNTEAFFGQGTRLTVV.